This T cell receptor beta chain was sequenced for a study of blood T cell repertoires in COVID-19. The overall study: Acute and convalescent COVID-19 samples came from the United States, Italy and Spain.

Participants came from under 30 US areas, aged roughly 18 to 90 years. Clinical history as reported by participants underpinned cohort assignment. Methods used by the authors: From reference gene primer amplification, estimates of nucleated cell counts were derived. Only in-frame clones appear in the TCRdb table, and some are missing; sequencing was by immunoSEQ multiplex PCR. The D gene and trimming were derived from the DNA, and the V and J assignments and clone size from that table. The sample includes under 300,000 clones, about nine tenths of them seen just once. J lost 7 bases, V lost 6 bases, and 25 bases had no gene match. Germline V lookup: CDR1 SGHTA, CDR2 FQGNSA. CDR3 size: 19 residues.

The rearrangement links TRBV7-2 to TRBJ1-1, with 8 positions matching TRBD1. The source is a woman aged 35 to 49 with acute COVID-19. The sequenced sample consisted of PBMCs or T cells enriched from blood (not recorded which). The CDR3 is CASSPQTIDRGRTGGEAFF. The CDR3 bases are TGTGCCAGCAGTCCCCAAACGATCGACAGGGGCCGGACGGGGGGTGAAGCTTTCTTT.